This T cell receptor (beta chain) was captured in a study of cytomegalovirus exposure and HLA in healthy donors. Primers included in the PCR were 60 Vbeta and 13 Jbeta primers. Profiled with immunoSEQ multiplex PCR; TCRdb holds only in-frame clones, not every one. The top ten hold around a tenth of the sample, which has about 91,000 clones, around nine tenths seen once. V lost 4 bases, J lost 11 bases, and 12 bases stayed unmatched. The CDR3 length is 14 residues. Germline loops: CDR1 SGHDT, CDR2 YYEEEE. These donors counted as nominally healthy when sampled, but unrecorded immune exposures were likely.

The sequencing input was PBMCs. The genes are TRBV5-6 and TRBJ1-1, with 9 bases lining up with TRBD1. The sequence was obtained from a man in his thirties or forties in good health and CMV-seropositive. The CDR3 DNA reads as TGTGCCAGCAGCGGGAGGGACAGGGCCGGCGGGGCTTTCTTT. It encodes CASSGRDRAGGAFF.